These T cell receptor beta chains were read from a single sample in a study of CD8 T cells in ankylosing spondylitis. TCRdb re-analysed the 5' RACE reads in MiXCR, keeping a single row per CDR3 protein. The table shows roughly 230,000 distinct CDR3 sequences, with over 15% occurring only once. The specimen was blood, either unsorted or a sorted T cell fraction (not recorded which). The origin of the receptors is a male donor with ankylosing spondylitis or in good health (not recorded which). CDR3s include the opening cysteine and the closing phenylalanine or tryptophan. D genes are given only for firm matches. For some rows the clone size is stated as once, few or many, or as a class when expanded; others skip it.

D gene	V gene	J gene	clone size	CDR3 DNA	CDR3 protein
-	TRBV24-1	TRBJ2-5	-	TGTGCCACCAGTGGGACCCAGTACTTC	CATSGTQYF
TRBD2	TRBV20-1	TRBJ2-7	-	TGCAGTGCCTCATCCTCTAGCGGGAGGGCCGGCATTTTGTGGGAGCAGTACTTC	CSASSSSGRAGILWEQYF
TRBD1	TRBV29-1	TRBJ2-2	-	TGCAGCGTTGAAGAGGCGGACAGGGAATCCGGGGAGCTGTTTTTT	CSVEEADRESGELFF
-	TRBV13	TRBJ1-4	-	TGTGCCAGCAGCCACCTGGGCGAAGAGGCTAATGAAAAACTGTTTTTT	CASSHLGEEANEKLFF
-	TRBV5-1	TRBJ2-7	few	TGCGCCAGCAGCTTGTCTGCCGTATACGAGCAGTACTTC	CASSLSAVYEQYF
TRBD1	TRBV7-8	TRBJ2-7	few	TGTGCCAGCAGCCGGGCACGGGGACAGCCGGACAACTTCGAGCAGTACTTC	CASSRARGQPDNFEQYF
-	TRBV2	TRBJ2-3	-	TGTGCCAGCAGTGAGGTCACGTTAACAGATACGCAGTATTTT	CASSEVTLTDTQYF
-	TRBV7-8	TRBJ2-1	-	TGTGCCAGCAGTGCTGGGTTGGCGGGGTGGGACAATGAGCAGTTCTTC	CASSAGLAGWDNEQFF
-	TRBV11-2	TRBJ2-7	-	TGTGCCAGCAGCTTAGTGGTTGGACAGTACGAGCAGTACTTC	CASSLVVGQYEQYF
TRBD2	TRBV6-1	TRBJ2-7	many	TGTGCCAGGTGTTGGGGAATGGTTAAGCGGGGATTCTACGAGCAGTACTTC	CARCWGMVKRGFYEQYF
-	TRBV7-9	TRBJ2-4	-	TGTGCCAGCAGCTTGGGTCCAGGGAGTAACATTCAGTACTTC	CASSLGPGSNIQYF
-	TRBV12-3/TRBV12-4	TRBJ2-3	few	TGTGCCAGCAGTTTAGCGCTAAGCACAGATACGCAGTATTTT	CASSLALSTDTQYF
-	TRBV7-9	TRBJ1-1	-	TGTGCCAGCAGCTTGGGTGCTCCTGAAGCTTTCTTT	CASSLGAPEAFF
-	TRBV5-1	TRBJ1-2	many	TGCGCCAGCAGCTTGGGCCTCAGGGCTAACTATGGCTACACCTTC	CASSLGLRANYGYTF
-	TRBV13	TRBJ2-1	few	TGTGCCAGCAGCTTAGTAACCACTCTAACTGGACCGGTGTACGAGCAGTTCTTC	CASSLVTTLTGPVYEQFF
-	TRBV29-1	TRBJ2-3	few	TGCAGTAGCCTAAAGGGGTTCGGCACAGATACGCAGTATTTT	CSSLKGFGTDTQYF
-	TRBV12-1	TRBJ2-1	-	TGTGCCAGCTCAGACGGCTCCTACAATGAGCAGTTCTTC	CASSDGSYNEQFF
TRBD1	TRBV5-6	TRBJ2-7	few	TGTGCCAGCAGTCCCCCCGGGACAGCGCTCTACGAGCAGTACTTC	CASSPPGTALYEQYF
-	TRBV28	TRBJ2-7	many	TGTGCCAGCAGCTTGACGGACTCCTACGAGCAGTACTTC	CASSLTDSYEQYF
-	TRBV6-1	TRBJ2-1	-	TGTGCCAGCAGTGAAGGACAGGCCTACAATGAGCAGTTCTTC	CASSEGQAYNEQFF
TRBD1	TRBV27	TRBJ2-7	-	TGTGCCAGCAGTTTAGCCTACAGGGGGGACGACGAGCAGTACTTC	CASSLAYRGDDEQYF
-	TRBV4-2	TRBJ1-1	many	TGTGCCAGCAGCCCTAGGGGTCTTGGCACTGAAGCTTTCTTT	CASSPRGLGTEAFF
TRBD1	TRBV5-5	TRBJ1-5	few	TGTGCCAGCAGCCCTACAGGGGCTCAGCCCCAGCATTTT	CASSPTGAQPQHF
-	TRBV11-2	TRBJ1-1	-	TGTGCCAGCAGCTTGCAAGGTGGAGGGAACACTGAAGCTTTCTTT	CASSLQGGGNTEAFF
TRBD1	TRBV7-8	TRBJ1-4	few	TGTGCCAGCAGCTTAGGGGCAGGGGGAACTAATGAAAAACTGTTTTTT	CASSLGAGGTNEKLFF
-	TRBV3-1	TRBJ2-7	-	TGTGCCAGCAGCCCAGGACGGCCTTACGAGCAGTACTTC	CASSPGRPYEQYF
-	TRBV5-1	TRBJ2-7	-	TGCGCCAGCAGCTTGGCCGGAGGGAGTACCTACGAGCAGTACTTC	CASSLAGGSTYEQYF
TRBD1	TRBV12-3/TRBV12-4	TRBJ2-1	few	TGTGCCAGCATATTTCGAGCAGGGGGCCGTAATGAGCAGTTCTTC	CASIFRAGGRNEQFF
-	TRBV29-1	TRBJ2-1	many	TGCAGCGTTGAAGATAGGTGGGACTACAATGAGCAGTTCTTC	CSVEDRWDYNEQFF
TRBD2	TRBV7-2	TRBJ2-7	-	TGTGCCAGCAGCTTAGTGGTTAGCGGGCCCTACGAGCAGTACTTC	CASSLVVSGPYEQYF
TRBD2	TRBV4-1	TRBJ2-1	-	TGCGCCAGCAGCCAGAGGGGACTAGCGGACAATGAGCAGTTCTTC	CASSQRGLADNEQFF
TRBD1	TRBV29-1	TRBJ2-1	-	TGCAGCGTTGATTCTGGGACAGGGGGGTGGAATGAGCAGTTCTTC	CSVDSGTGGWNEQFF
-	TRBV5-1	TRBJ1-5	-	TGCGCCAGCAGCGGTAGTCAGCCCCAGCATTTT	CASSGSQPQHF
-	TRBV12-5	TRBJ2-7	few	TGTGCTAGTGGTCTCCCAAACGAGCAGTACTTC	CASGLPNEQYF
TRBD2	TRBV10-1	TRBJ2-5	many	TGCGCCAGCAGTGAGACTAGCGACCAAGAGACCCAGTACTTC	CASSETSDQETQYF
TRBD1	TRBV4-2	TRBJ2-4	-	TGTGCCAGCAGCCAAGATTCACAGGGGGCGAACATTCAGTACTTC	CASSQDSQGANIQYF
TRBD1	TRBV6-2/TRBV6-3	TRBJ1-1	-	TGTGCCAGCAGTTTTGGACAGGGAAACACTGAAGCTTTCTTT	CASSFGQGNTEAFF